This entry lists 31 T cell receptor beta chains sequenced from one sample in a study of blood T cells in healthy people across ages. Primed by a sample-barcoded 5' primer and a J-beta primer mix, a second PCR proceeded for 7 to 11 cycles. Using its own MiXCR run on the 5' RACE reads, TCRdb lists one record per CDR3 protein. The sample contains hundreds of thousands of distinct CDR3 sequences, roughly 30% of which appear only once. Material for sequencing was blood. The receptors shown here come from a woman aged 80 or over in good health.

The DNA for the CDR3 is TGTGCCAGCCGGGACAGCCGGCAGAACACTGAAGCTTTCTTT. Amino acid sequence: CASRDSRQNTEAFF. The genes are TRBV14 and TRBJ1-1; 7 nucleotides align to TRBD1. Germline V lookup: CDR1 SGHDN, CDR2 FVKESK. V shed 8 bases and J 1 base; nucleotides not matched to a gene: 7. This CDR3 has 14 residues.

V usage is TRBV12-3 or TRBV12-4 and J usage is TRBJ1-2; 11 bases agree with TRBD1. The CDR3 is 14 residues long. V dropped 4 bases and J dropped 8; count of bases not matched to a gene: 6. CDR3 region: CASSWDRGYGGYTF. For the CDR3, the DNA is TGTGCCAGCAGTTGGGACAGGGGGTACGGAGGCTACACCTTC.

This clonotype was picked up many times. V and J are TRBV5-1 and TRBJ2-5; 14 positions match TRBD2. V lost 4 bases, J lost 5 bases, and 13 bases stayed unmatched. The CDR3 is 18 amino acids. Germline V gene lookup returns CDR1 SGHRS and CDR2 YFSETQ. DNA of the CDR3: TGCGCCAGCAGCCACCCCCAGGGACTAGCGGGGGCCCGGGAGACCCAGTACTTC. Residues: CASSHPQGLAGARETQYF.

The chain has TRBV7-9 and TRBJ1-3; 8 positions agree with TRBD1. V lost 0 bases and J lost 0; bases outside the gene matches: 1. This CDR3 region has 16 residues. Germline V gives CDR1 SEHNR, CDR2 FQNEAQ (reference sequence). The CDR3 here is CASSLAGQGSGNTIYF. The CDR3 nucleotides read TGTGCCAGCAGCTTAGCCGGACAGGGCTCTGGAAACACCATATATTTT.

This clonotype was recorded many times. V gene TRBV6-6 combines with J gene TRBJ2-1, with 11 bases that match TRBD2. The CDR3 sequence is 18 residues long. Trimming took 7 bases from V and 7 from J; bases not matched to a gene: 18. Germline V gene lookup returns CDR1 MNHNY and CDR2 SVGAGI (reference sequence). The CDR3 spells CASTLPLAGGPGTNEQFF. The CDR3, as DNA: TGTGCCAGCACCCTCCCCTTAGCGGGGGGGCCGGGGACGAATGAGCAGTTCTTC.

The chain carries TRBV7-3 and TRBJ2-2; no clear D. Trimming shortened V by 0 bases and J by 5 bases, and 4 bases separated the two germline ends. Germline V gene sequence: CDR1 SGHTA, CDR2 FQGTGA. The CDR3 runs 13 residues. The CDR3 DNA sequence: TGTGCCAGCAGCTTAACCCGAACCGGGGAGCTGTTTTTT. It yields the protein CASSLTRTGELFF.

This clonotype was recorded at least ten times. J is TRBJ2-7 and V is TRBV15, with D unresolved. The length of the CDR3 is 15 residues. V gave up 0 bases and J gave up 1 base, with 10 bases separating them. Germline V CDR1 and CDR2: LNHNV, YYDKDF (reference sequence). The CDR3 spells CATSRDKLSSYEQYF. The CDR3 DNA reads TGTGCCACCAGCAGAGATAAGCTATCATCCTACGAGCAGTACTTC.

This clonotype was counted at least ten times. The chain employs TRBV29-1 and TRBJ2-5, with 8 positions matching TRBD1. The CDR3 is made up of 13 amino acids. In germline, CDR1 is SQVTM, CDR2 ANQGSEA. The V gene end was trimmed by 3 bases and the J gene end by 4 bases; junction bases not matched to a gene: 4. CDR3 DNA: TGCAGCGTTGAGGCAGGGGGCAGAGAGACCCAGTACTTC. Its translation: CSVEAGGRETQYF.

The genes are TRBV20-1 and TRBJ1-4, with TRBD1 as a possible D gene (5 bases). The CDR3 runs to 11 residues. In germline, CDR1 is DFQATT, CDR2 SNEGSKA (reference sequence). V lost 3 bases, J lost 8 bases, and 7 bases lay in between. The CDR3 spells CSASRTEKLFF. The DNA for the CDR3 is TGCAGTGCTAGTCGGACAGAAAAACTGTTTTTT.

This chain connects TRBV4-1 to TRBJ2-3; 9 bases are shared with TRBD2. The ends lost 1 base at V and 4 bases at J; junction bases unmatched: 12. This CDR3 comprises 18 residues. Germline assignment: CDR1 MGHRA and CDR2 YSYEKL. This CDR3 reads CASSQGPVGSGGSDTQYF. The CDR3 region has the DNA TGCGCCAGCAGCCAAGGGCCGGTTGGTAGCGGGGGCTCAGATACGCAGTATTTT.

The V and J genes are TRBV5-6 and TRBJ1-3; D unresolved. The CDR3 consists of 15 residues. CDR1 is SGHDT, CDR2 YYEEEE, per germline. V was cut by 4 bases and J by 0 bases, with 11 bases left in between. CDR3 bases: TGTGCCAGCAGCCTCCTTGGTCCCTCTGGAAACACCATATATTTT. This sequence encodes CASSLLGPSGNTIYF.

Turning to this clonotype: A read error may be the cause here, since a much bigger clone is one base away. The rearrangement uses TRBV11-2 and TRBJ1-1; D call uncertain. The CDR3 loop spans 13 amino acids. Germline CDR1 reads SGHAT; CDR2 reads FQNNGV. The V gene lost 0 bases and the J gene lost 10 bases, with 12 bases spanning the gap. The CDR3: CASSLDLRVTAFF. As DNA, the CDR3 is TGTGCCAGCAGCTTAGATCTCCGAGTGACAGCTTTCTTT. The complete variable domain, with remaining parts taken from reference TRBV11-2 and TRBJ1-1, reads EAGVAQSPRYKIIEKRQSVAFWCNPISGHATLYWYQQILGQGPKLLIQFQNNGVVDDSQLPKDRFSAERLKGVDSTLKIQPAKLEDSAVYLCASSLDLRVTAFFGQGTRLTVV.

This chain connects TRBV12-3 or TRBV12-4 to TRBJ1-1; 9 nucleotides agree with TRBD1. Unmatched junction bases numbered 5, after V lost 6 bases and J lost 0 bases. This CDR3 comprises 15 residues. The CDR3 DNA follows: TGTGCCAGCAGACCAAACAGGGGGCTGAACACTGAAGCTTTCTTT. Its translation is CASRPNRGLNTEAFF.

The chain combines TRBV5-6 with TRBJ1-1; D not certain. The CDR3 totals 13 residues. Trimming cost V 0 bases and J 7 bases, with 10 bases left between them. Per germline, CDR1 SGHDT and CDR2 YYEEEE. The CDR3 nucleotides are TGTGCCAGCAGCTTGGAAGGACTCGGTGAAGCTTTCTTT. This encodes CASSLEGLGEAFF.

This clonotype was picked up many times. The chain joins TRBV9 to TRBJ1-6; weak D call: TRBD1 (5 bases). Trimming cost V 2 bases and J 4 bases, with 10 bases left between them. The germline V gene encodes CDR1 SGDLS and CDR2 YYNGEE. CDR3 size: 15 residues. In nucleotides, the CDR3 is TGTGCCAGCAGCGTTGCGGGACGGTATAATTCACCCCTCCACTTT. Translation: CASSVAGRYNSPLHF.

This clonotype has only one observation. This sequence may be a read error, since a much larger clone differs from it by one base. The chain carries TRBV27 and TRBJ2-4; D might be TRBD2 (5 bases). Trimming left V 7 bases short and J 13 bases short, with 26 bases between. The germline V gene has CDR1 MNHEY and CDR2 SMNVEV (reference sequence). This CDR3 is built from 15 residues. The CDR3 DNA reads TGTGCCAGCAACGGTGGCTTCGGAGGTACCTACGGGCAGTACTTC. It encodes CASNGGFGGTYGQYF.

The V gene is TRBV20-1, the J gene TRBJ1-1; 7 bases fit TRBD1. Unmatched junction bases numbered 9, after V lost 7 bases and J lost 1 base. The CDR3 sequence is 14 residues long. Looked up from germline, CDR1 is DFQATT and CDR2 is SNEGSKA (reference sequence). The DNA of the CDR3 is TGCAGTGTTGGAAAACAGGGGTGGAACACTGAAGCTTTCTTT. Amino acids: CSVGKQGWNTEAFF.

This rearrangement joins TRBV19 to TRBJ1-5; a weak D match, TRBD1 (5 bases). This CDR3 is 16 amino acids long. CDR1 and CDR2 from the germline V gene are LNHDA and SQIVND (reference sequence). V lost 3 bases and J lost 2, with 14 bases in between. CDR3: CASSIGGGSGNQPQHF. The CDR3 DNA sequence: TGTGCCAGTAGTATTGGCGGGGGTTCGGGCAATCAGCCCCAGCATTTT. Combining the CDR3 with reference TRBV19 and TRBJ1-5 gives the whole variable domain DGGITQSPKYLFRKEGQNVTLSCEQNLNHDAMYWYRQDPGQGLRLIYYSQIVNDFQKGDIAEGYSVSREKKESFPLTVTSAQKNPTAFYLCASSIGGGSGNQPQHFGDGTRLSIL.

The chain links TRBV28 to TRBJ2-3; 7 bases are a match to TRBD2. V lost 4 bases to trimming and J lost 0 bases; unmatched junction nucleotides: 10. CDR3 length: 17 amino acids. The germline CDR1 and CDR2 sequences are MDHEN and SYDVKM. The DNA of the CDR3 is TGTGCCAGCAGTTCCTTCGTTGGGCGGGAGAGCACAGATACGCAGTATTTT. The encoded protein is CASSSFVGRESTDTQYF. Full variable domain (missing parts from reference TRBV28 and TRBJ2-3): DVKVTQSSRYLVKRTGEKVFLECVQDMDHENMFWYRQDPGLGLRLIYFSYDVKMKEKGDIPEGYSVSREKKERFSLILESASTNQTSMYLCASSSFVGRESTDTQYFGPGTRLTVL.

The chain recombines TRBV20-1 with TRBJ2-7; D gene ambiguous. Deletions cut 7 bases from V and 0 bases from J, with 10 bases between. The CDR3 spans 12 residues. CDR1 and CDR2 (germline): DFQATT, SNEGSKA (reference sequence). CDR3 residues: CSVLSSSYEQYF. The CDR3 DNA sequence: TGCAGTGTTTTGTCCAGCTCCTACGAGCAGTACTTC.

The DNA for the CDR3 is TGTGCCAGCGTCAGGGTGAACGAGCAGTTCTTC. Translated, it gives CASVRVNEQFF. The chain links TRBV12-3 or TRBV12-4 to TRBJ2-1; D perhaps matches TRBD1 (5 bases). Trimming shortened V by 8 bases and J by 10 bases, and 12 bases separated the two germline ends. The CDR3 spans 11 residues.

This rearrangement joins TRBV5-1 to TRBJ1-1, with D hard to call. Trimming took off 4 bases at V and 7 bases at J, with 14 bases between the two ends. Germline CDR1 and CDR2: SGHRS and YFSETQ. The CDR3 is 13 amino acids. The CDR3 sequence: CASSLQPTYEAFF. CDR3 nucleotide sequence: TGCGCCAGCAGCCTGCAGCCCACTTATGAAGCTTTCTTT.

In its sample, this clonotype was seen many times. V usage is TRBV4-1 and J usage is TRBJ2-7; 11 bases agree with TRBD2. Looked up from germline, CDR1 is MGHRA and CDR2 is YSYEKL. V lost 6 bases to trimming and J lost 3 bases; unmatched junction nucleotides: 7. CDR3 size: 15 residues. The CDR3 here is CASRRLAGSSYEQYF. CDR3 nucleotide sequence: TGCGCCAGCAGGAGACTAGCGGGGTCTAGCTACGAGCAGTACTTC.

The chain links TRBV19 to TRBJ2-1; 10 bases map to TRBD1. CDR1 and CDR2 from the germline V gene are LNHDA and SQIVND (reference sequence). CDR3 length: 15 amino acids. The ends lost 5 bases at V and 4 bases at J; junction bases unmatched: 5. The DNA for the CDR3 is TGTGCCAGTAGTCAAGGGACAGGGGCTTACAATGAGCAGTTCTTC. Translation: CASSQGTGAYNEQFF. Drawing the rest from reference TRBV19 and TRBJ2-1, the complete variable domain is DGGITQSPKYLFRKEGQNVTLSCEQNLNHDAMYWYRQDPGQGLRLIYYSQIVNDFQKGDIAEGYSVSREKKESFPLTVTSAQKNPTAFYLCASSQGTGAYNEQFFGPGTRLTVL.

This clonotype has ten or more counts. The V and J genes are TRBV3-1 and TRBJ1-5; D unresolved. V was cut by 3 bases and J by 7 bases, with 16 bases left in between. CDR1 LGHDT and CDR2 YNNKEL come from the germline V gene (reference sequence). This CDR3 is built from 15 residues. For the CDR3, the DNA is TGTGCCAGCAGCCAGCAGCCGTTGAGCGGGCAGCCCCAGCATTTT. Translation gives CASSQQPLSGQPQHF.

Concerning this clonotype itself: A read error is possible here, since a much larger clone lies one base away. The chain uses TRBV7-3 and TRBJ2-7; 7 bases match TRBD2. The junction had 11 bases not matched to a gene; V was cut back by 5 bases and J by 7 bases. There are 14 residues in the CDR3. CDR1 is SGHTA, CDR2 FQGTGA, per germline. CDR3: CASSPSGIYNEQYF. The CDR3 DNA reads TGTGCCAGCAGCCCTAGCGGCATATACAATGAGCAGTACTTC.

In its sample, this clonotype was seen once. The chain recombines TRBV18 with TRBJ1-1; the match to TRBD1 covers 10 bases. The CDR3 has 18 residues. Germline CDR1 reads KGHSH; CDR2 reads LQKENI. V shed 3 bases, J shed 1 base, and the junction held 11 bases outside the gene matches. CDR3 in amino acids: CASSPPVDRGSRNTEAFF. DNA of the CDR3: TGTGCCAGCTCACCCCCCGTGGACAGGGGGTCTAGGAACACTGAAGCTTTCTTT.

This clonotype appeared many times. The DNA of the CDR3 is TGTGCCAGCAGCCCCCAGGTGGGGGGGGGTAGAAGAGAGACCCAGTACTTC. This translates into CASSPQVGGGRRETQYF. The gene calls are TRBV7-2 and TRBJ2-5, with 7 bases aligning to TRBD2. CDR3 length: 17 amino acids. Germline-derived CDR1 and CDR2 are SGHTA and FQGNSA. V shed 5 bases and J 4 bases; nucleotides not matched to a gene: 16.

This clonotype was seen repeatedly, ten times or more. V gene TRBV5-4 combines with J gene TRBJ2-7; no clear D. The germline gives CDR1 SGHNT, CDR2 YYREEE (reference sequence). The CDR3 length is 14 residues. V was shortened by 0 bases and J by 6 bases, with 13 bases between the two germline ends. Here the CDR3 reads CASSLGQALGEQYF. For the CDR3, the DNA is TGTGCCAGCAGCTTGGGCCAGGCCCTAGGCGAGCAGTACTTC.

Regarding this clonotype: This may be a read error: a much more frequent sequence differs by one nucleotide. This chain connects TRBV20-1 to TRBJ1-6, with 8 bases that match TRBD1. Germline CDR1 and CDR2: DFQATT and SNEGSKA (reference sequence). This CDR3 spans 16 amino acids. The CDR3 DNA reads as TGCAGTGCTAGACGACAGGGGAGTTCCTATAATTCACCCCTCCAATTT. Protein sequence: CSARRQGSSYNSPLQF.

On this clonotype itself: A much bigger clone sits one base away, suggesting this may be a read error. The rearrangement links TRBV9 to TRBJ2-5, with 12 bases identical to TRBD2. After removal of 1 base from V and 11 bases from J, the junction contained 9 bases not matched to a gene. The CDR3 totals 15 residues. The germline CDR1 and CDR2 sequences are SGDLS and YYNGEE. CDR3: CASSVLAGGPSEQYF. CDR3 nucleotide sequence: TGTGCCAGCAGCGTACTAGCGGGGGGGCCCAGTGAGCAGTACTTC.